This note documents a single TCR beta chain sequence. The V gene's germline CDR1 is SGHTA and CDR2 FQGNSA. The CDR3 is made up of 16 amino acids. J was trimmed by 6 bases and V by 1 base; bases with no gene match: 8. Assay: immunoSEQ multiplex PCR; the TCRdb copy retains only in-frame clones and omits some. The sample carries 40,000 or so clones, around 86% recorded once. The data are from a study of T cells in localized non-small cell lung cancer. The specimen comprised peripheral blood, sampled before any cancer treatment. This sequence was found in a man between 40 and 70 years old with stage I lung adenocarcinoma. The chain couples TRBV7-2 to TRBJ2-3, with TRBD2 matching 9 bases. In nucleotides, the CDR3 is TGTGCCAGCAGCTTAGTGGCGGGAGGGCTGTTGGATACGCAGTATTTT. It yields the protein CASSLVAGGLLDTQYF.